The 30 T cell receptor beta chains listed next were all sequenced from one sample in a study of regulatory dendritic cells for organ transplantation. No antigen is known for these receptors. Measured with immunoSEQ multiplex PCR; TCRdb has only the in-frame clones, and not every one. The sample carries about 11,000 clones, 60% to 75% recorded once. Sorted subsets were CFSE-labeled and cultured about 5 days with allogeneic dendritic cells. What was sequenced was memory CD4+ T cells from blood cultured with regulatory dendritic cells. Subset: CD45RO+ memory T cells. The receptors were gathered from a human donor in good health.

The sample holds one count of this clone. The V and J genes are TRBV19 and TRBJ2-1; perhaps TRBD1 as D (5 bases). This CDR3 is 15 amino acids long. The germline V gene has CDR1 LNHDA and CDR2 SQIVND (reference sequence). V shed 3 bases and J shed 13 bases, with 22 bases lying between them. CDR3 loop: CASSILSSRTSPQFF. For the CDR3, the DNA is TGTGCCAGTAGTATTTTATCGTCAAGGACAAGCCCCCAGTTCTTC.

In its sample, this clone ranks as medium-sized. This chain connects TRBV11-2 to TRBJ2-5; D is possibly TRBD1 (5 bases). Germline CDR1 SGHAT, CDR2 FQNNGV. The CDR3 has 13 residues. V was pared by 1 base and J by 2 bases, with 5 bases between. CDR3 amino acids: CASSLGQQETQYF. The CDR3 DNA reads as TGTGCCAGCAGCTTAGGACAGCAAGAGACCCAGTACTTC.

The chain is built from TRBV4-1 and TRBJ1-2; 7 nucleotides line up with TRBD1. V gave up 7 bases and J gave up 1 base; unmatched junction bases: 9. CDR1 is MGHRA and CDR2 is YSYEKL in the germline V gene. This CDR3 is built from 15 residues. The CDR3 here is CASTNRAGGNYGYTF. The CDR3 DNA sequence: TGCGCCAGCACCAACAGGGCAGGGGGTAACTATGGCTACACCTTC.

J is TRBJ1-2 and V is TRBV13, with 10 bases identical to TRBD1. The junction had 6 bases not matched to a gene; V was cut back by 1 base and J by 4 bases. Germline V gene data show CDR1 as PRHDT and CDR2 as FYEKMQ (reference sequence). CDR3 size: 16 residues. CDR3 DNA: TGTGCCAGCAGCTTAGAAGGGACAGGGGATTCCTATGGCTACACCTTC. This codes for CASSLEGTGDSYGYTF.

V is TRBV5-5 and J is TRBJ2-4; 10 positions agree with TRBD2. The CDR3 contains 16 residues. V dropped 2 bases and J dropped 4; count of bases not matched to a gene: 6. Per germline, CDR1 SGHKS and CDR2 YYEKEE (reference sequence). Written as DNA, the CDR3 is TGTGCCAGCAGCTTACCCTTACTAGCGGGAAAAAACATTCAGTACTTC. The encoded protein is CASSLPLLAGKNIQYF.

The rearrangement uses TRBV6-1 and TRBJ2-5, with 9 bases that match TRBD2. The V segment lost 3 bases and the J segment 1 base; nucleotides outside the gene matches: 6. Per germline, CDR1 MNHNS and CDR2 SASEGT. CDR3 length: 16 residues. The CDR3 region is CASSEGPSGVQETQYF. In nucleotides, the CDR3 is TGTGCCAGCAGTGAGGGTCCTAGCGGGGTCCAAGAGACCCAGTACTTC.

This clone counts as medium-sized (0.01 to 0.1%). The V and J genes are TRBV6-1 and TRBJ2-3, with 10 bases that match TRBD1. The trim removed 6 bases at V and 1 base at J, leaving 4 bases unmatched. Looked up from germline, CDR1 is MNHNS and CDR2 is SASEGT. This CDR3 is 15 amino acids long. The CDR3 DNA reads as TGTGCCAGCAGCGGGGACAGGGGCCGCACAGATACGCAGTATTTT. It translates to CASSGDRGRTDTQYF.

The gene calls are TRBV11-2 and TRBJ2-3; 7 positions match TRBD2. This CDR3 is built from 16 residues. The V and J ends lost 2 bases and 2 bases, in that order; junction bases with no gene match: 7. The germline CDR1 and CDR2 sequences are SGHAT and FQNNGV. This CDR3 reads CASSLIAGDYTDTQYF. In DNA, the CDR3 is TGTGCCAGCAGCTTAATCGCGGGGGATTACACAGATACGCAGTATTTT.

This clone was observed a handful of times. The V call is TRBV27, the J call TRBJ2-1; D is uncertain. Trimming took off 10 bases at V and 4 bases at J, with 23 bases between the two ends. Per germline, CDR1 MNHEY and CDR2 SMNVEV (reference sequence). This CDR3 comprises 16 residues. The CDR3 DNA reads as TGTGCCACCCACTCCCCAGGAAGCCTCTATTACAATGAGCAGTTCTTC. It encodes CATHSPGSLYYNEQFF.

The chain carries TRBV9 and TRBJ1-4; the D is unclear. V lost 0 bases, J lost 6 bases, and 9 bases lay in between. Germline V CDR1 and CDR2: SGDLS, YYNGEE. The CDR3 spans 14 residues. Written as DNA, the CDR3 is TGTGCCAGCAGCGTAGAAGGGAGGGATGAAAAACTGTTTTTT. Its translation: CASSVEGRDEKLFF.

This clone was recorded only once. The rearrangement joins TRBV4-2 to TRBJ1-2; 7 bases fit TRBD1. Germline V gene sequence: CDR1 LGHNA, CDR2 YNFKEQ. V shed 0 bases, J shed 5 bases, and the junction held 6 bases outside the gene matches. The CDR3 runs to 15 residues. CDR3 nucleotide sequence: TGTGCCAGCAGCCAAGAAAGGGGGCGCATATATGGCTACACCTTC. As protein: CASSQERGRIYGYTF.

CDR3 sequence: CASEDGGGGAGSYNEQFF. CDR3 in DNA: TGTGCCAGCGAAGACGGAGGCGGGGGGGCCGGCTCCTACAATGAGCAGTTCTTC. V gene TRBV19 combines with J gene TRBJ2-1, with TRBD2 matching over 9 bases. This CDR3 spans 18 amino acids. Per the germline V gene, CDR1 is LNHDA and CDR2 is SQIVND (reference sequence). Trimming removed 9 bases from V and 0 bases from J; junction bases left unmatched: 15. The variable domain in full, completed from reference TRBV19 and TRBJ2-1, reads DGGITQSPKYLFRKEGQNVTLSCEQNLNHDAMYWYRQDPGQGLRLIYYSQIVNDFQKGDIAEGYSVSREKKESFPLTVTSAQKNPTAFYLCASEDGGGGAGSYNEQFFGPGTRLTVL.

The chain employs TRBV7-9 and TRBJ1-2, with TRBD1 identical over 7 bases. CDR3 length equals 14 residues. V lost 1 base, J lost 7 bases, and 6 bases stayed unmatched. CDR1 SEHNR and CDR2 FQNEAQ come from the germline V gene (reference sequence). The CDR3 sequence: CASSLGVGGRGYTF. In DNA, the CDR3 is TGTGCCAGCAGCTTAGGGGTAGGGGGCCGTGGCTACACCTTC.

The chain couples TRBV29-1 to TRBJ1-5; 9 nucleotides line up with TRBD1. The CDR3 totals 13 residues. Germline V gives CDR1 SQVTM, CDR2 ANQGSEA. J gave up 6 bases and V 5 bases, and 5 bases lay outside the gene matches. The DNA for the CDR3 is TGCAGCGTTTCGAGGGACAGGGCTCAGCCCCAGCATTTT. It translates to CSVSRDRAQPQHF.

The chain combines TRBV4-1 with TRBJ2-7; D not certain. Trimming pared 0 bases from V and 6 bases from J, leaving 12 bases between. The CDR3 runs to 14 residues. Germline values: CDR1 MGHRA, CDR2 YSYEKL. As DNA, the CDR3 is TGCGCCAGCAGCCAAGATCGGCAGACACTCGAGCAGTACTTC. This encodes CASSQDRQTLEQYF.

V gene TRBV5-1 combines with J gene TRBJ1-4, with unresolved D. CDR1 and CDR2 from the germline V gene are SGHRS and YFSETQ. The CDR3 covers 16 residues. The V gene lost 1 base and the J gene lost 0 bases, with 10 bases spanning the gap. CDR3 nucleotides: TGCGCCAGCAGCTTGAGCGGCGGTACAACTAATGAAAAACTGTTTTTT. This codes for CASSLSGGTTNEKLFF.

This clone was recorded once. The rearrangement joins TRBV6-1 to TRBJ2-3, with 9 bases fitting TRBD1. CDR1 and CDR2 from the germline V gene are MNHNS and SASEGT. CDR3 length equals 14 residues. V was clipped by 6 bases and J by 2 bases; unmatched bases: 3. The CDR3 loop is CASRDRGYTDTQYF. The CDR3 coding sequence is TGTGCCAGCAGGGACAGGGGATACACAGATACGCAGTATTTT.

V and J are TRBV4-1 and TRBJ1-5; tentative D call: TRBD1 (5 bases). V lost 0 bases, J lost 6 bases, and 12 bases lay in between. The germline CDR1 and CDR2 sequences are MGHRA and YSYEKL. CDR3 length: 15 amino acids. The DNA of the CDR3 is TGCGCCAGCAGCCAAGAAGGAGGGGCCACTCAGCCCCAGCATTTT. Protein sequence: CASSQEGGATQPQHF.

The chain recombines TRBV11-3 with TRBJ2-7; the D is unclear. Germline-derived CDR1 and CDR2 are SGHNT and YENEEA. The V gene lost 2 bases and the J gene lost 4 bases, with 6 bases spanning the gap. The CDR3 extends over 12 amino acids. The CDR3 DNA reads TGTGCCAGCAGCTTAAGGAGTTACGAGCAGTACTTC. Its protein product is CASSLRSYEQYF.

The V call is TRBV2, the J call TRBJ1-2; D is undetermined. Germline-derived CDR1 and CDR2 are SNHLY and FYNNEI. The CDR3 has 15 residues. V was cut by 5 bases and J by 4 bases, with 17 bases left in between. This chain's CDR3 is CASSLVKTEGYGYTF. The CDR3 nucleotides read TGTGCCAGCAGTTTGGTGAAAACCGAGGGCTATGGCTACACCTTC.

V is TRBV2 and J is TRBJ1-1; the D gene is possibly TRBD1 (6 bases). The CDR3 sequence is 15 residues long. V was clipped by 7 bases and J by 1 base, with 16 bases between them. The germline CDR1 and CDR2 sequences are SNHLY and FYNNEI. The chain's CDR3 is CASIRGSQGNTEAFF. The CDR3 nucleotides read TGTGCCAGCATTAGGGGGAGTCAGGGGAACACTGAAGCTTTCTTT.

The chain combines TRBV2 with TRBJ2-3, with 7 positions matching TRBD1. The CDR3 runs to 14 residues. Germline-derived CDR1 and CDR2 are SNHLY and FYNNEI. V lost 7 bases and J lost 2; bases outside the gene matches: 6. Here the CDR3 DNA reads TGTGCCAGCATGGGACAGCTCCCCACAGATACGCAGTATTTT. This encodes CASMGQLPTDTQYF. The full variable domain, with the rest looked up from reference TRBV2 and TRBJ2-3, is EPEVTQTPSHQVTQMGQEVILRCVPISNHLYFYWYRQILGQKVEFLVSFYNNEISEKSEIFDDQFSVERPDGSNFTLKIRSTKLEDSAMYFCASMGQLPTDTQYFGPGTRLTVL.

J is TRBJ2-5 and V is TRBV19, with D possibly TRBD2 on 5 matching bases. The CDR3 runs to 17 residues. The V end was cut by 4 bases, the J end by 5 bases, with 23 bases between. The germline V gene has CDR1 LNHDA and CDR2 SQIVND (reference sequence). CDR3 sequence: CASSRLGRGEGHETQYF. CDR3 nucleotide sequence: TGTGCCAGTAGTAGGCTTGGTCGGGGAGAAGGCCATGAGACCCAGTACTTC.

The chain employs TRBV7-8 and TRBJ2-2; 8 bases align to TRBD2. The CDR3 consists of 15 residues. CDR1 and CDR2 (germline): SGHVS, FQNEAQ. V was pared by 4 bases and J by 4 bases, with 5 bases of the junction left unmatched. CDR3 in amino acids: CASSSGGATTGELFF. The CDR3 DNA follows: TGTGCCAGCAGCTCCGGGGGGGCCACCACCGGGGAGCTGTTTTTT.

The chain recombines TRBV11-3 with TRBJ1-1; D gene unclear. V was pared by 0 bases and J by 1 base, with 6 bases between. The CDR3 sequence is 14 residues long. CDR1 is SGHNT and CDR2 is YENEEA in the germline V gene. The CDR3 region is CASSLDQWNTEAFF. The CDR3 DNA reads TGTGCCAGCAGCTTAGATCAATGGAACACTGAAGCTTTCTTT.

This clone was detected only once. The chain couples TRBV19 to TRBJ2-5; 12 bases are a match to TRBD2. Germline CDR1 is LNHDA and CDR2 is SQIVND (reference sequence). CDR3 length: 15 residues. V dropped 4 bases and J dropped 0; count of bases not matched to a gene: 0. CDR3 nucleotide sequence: TGTGCCAGTAGTAGGACTAGCGGGGACCAAGAGACCCAGTACTTC. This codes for CASSRTSGDQETQYF. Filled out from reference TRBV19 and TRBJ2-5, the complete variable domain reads DGGITQSPKYLFRKEGQNVTLSCEQNLNHDAMYWYRQDPGQGLRLIYYSQIVNDFQKGDIAEGYSVSREKKESFPLTVTSAQKNPTAFYLCASSRTSGDQETQYFGPGTRLLVL.

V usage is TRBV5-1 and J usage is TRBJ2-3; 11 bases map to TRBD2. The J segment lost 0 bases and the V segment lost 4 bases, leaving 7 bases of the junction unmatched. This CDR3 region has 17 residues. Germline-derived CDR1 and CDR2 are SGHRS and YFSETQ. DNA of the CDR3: TGCGCCAGCAGCCCGTCGGCTAGCGGGGGGAGCACAGATACGCAGTATTTT. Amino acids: CASSPSASGGSTDTQYF.

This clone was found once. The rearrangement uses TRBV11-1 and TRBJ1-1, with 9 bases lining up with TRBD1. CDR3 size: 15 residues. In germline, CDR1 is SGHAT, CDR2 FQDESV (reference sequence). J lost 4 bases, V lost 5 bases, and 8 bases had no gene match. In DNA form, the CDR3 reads TGTGCCAGCAGCCCCGGGACAGGGCCCCCCACTGAAGCTTTCTTT. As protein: CASSPGTGPPTEAFF.

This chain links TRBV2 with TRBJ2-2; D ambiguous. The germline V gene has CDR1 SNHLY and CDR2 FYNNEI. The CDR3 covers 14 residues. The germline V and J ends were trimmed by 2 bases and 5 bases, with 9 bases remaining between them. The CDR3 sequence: CASSERSRTGELFF. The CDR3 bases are TGTGCCAGCAGTGAAAGGTCTAGAACCGGGGAGCTGTTTTTT.

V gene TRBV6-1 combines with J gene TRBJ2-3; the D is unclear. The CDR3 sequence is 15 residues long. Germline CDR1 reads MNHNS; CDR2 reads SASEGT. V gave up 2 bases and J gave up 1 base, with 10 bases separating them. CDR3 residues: CASSEPHIGTDTQYF. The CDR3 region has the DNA TGTGCCAGCAGTGAACCCCACATCGGCACAGATACGCAGTATTTT.